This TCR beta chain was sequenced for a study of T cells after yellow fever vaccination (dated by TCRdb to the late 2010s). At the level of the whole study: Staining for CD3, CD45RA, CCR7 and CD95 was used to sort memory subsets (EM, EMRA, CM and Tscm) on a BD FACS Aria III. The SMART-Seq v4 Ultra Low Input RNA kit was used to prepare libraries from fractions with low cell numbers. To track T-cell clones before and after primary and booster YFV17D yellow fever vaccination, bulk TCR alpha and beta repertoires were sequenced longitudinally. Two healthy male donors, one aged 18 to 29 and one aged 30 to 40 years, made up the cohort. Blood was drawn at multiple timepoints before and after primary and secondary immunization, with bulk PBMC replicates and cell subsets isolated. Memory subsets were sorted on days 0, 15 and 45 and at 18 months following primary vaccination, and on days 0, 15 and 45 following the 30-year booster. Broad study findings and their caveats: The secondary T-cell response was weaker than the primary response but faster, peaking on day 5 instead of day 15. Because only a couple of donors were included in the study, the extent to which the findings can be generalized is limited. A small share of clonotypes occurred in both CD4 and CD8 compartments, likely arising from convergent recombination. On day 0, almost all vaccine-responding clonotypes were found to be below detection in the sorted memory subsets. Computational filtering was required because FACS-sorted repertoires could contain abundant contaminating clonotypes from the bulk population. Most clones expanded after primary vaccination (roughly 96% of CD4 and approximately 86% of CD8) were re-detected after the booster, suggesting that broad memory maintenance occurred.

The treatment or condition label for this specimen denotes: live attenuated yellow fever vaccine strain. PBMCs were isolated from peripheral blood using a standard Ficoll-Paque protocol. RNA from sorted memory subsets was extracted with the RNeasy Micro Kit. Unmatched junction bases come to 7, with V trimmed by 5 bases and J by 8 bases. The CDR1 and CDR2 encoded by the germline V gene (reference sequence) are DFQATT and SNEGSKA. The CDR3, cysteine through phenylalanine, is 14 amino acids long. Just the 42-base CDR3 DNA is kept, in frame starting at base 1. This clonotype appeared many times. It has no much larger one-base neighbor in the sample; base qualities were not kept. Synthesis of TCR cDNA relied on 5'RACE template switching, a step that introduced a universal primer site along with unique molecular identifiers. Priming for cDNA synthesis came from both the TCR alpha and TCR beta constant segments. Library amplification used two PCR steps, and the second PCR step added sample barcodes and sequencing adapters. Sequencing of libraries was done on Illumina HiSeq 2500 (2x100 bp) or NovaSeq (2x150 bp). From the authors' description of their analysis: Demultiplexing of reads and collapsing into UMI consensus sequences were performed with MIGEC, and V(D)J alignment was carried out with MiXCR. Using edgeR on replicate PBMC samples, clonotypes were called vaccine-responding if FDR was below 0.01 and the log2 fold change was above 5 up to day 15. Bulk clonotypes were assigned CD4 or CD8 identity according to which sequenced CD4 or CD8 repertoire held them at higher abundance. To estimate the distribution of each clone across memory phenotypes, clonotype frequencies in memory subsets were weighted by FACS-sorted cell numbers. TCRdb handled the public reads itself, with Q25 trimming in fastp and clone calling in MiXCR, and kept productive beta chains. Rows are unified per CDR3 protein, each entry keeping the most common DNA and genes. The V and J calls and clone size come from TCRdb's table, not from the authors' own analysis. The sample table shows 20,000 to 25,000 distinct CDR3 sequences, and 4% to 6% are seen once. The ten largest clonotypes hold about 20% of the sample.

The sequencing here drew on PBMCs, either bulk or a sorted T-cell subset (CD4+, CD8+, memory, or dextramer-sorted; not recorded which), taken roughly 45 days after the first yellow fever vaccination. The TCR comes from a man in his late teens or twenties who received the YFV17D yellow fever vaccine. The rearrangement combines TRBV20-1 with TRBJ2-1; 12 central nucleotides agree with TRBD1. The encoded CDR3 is CSADGGTGGDEQFF. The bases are TGCAGTGCTGACGGGGGGACAGGGGGCGATGAGCAGTTCTTC.